Below are 21 T cell receptor beta chains sequenced from a single sample in a study of shared clonotypes between healthy human individuals. Naive CD8 cells were CD45RO-negative, positively selected for CCR7, excluding terminally differentiated effector memory CD45RA+ cells. Assay: immunoSEQ multiplex PCR; the TCRdb copy retains only in-frame clones and omits some. The sample holds millions of clones, about 93% seen once. The sequencing input was naive CD8+ T cells from PBMCs. The receptors originated from a man between 18 and 35 years old in good health. Some clones in this sample may be carry-over from other donors' samples.

The chain carries TRBV19 and TRBJ1-1; D is undetermined. V lost 6 bases and J lost 1, with 9 bases in between. The CDR3 covers 13 residues. CDR1 and CDR2 (germline): LNHDA, SQIVND (reference sequence). The CDR3 loop is CASRRLPNTEAFF. CDR3 coding DNA: TGTGCCAGTAGACGGTTACCGAACACTGAAGCTTTCTTT.

Here the CDR3 reads CAITVRVGYEQYF. CDR3 in DNA: TGTGCCATAACTGTCCGCGTCGGCTACGAGCAGTACTTC. V is TRBV10-3 and J is TRBJ2-7; D call uncertain. This CDR3 spans 13 amino acids. Per the germline V gene, CDR1 is ENHRY and CDR2 is SYGVKD. V lost 9 bases and J 3 bases, leaving 15 bases between the germline ends.

The V call is TRBV23-1, the J call TRBJ2-2; perhaps TRBD1 as D (5 bases). TRBV23-1 is marked as an open reading frame, function uncertain. The CDR3 consists of 15 residues. V was pared by 6 bases and J by 6 bases, with 17 bases between. The CDR3 nucleotides are TGCGCCAGCAGGAAATTCCAGGGAAACGCCGGGGAGCTGTTTTTT. Protein: CASRKFQGNAGELFF.

This chain uses TRBV5-6 with TRBJ1-1, with TRBD1 identical over 7 bases. With V trimmed by 4 bases and J by 6 bases, 21 bases remained unmatched. The CDR3 length is 18 residues. Germline V gives CDR1 SGHDT, CDR2 YYEEEE. This CDR3 is CASSLTPDRPQVSPEAFF. CDR3 coding DNA: TGTGCCAGCAGCCTGACCCCGGACAGGCCGCAGGTCTCGCCTGAAGCTTTCTTT.

CDR3 loop: CASSSGLGTSDEQYF. The CDR3 DNA reads as TGTGCCAGCAGTTCAGGTTTAGGGACTAGCGACGAGCAGTACTTC. J is TRBJ2-7 and V is TRBV28, with 10 bases fitting TRBD2. The V gene's germline CDR1 is MDHEN and CDR2 SYDVKM. J was trimmed by 5 bases and V by 4 bases; bases with no gene match: 8. The CDR3 is made up of 15 amino acids.

This sequence joins TRBV27 and TRBJ1-5; D not resolved. Trimming took off 6 bases at V and 5 bases at J, with 11 bases between the two ends. CDR1 and CDR2 from the germline V gene are MNHEY and SMNVEV (reference sequence). The length of the CDR3 is 13 residues. The DNA for the CDR3 is TGTGCCAGCAGCGGGTCTTCTCATCAGCCCCAGCATTTT. As protein: CASSGSSHQPQHF.

DNA of the CDR3: TGTGCCAGCAGTACTCAGGGACGGAGCGGGGAGCTGTTTTTT. As protein: CASSTQGRSGELFF. This rearrangement joins TRBV25-1 to TRBJ2-2; TRBD1 or TRBD2 may be the D gene (5 bases each). The germline V gene has CDR1 MGHDK and CDR2 SYGVNS. The germline V and J ends were trimmed by 5 bases and 7 bases, with 14 bases remaining between them. The CDR3 runs 14 residues.

The chain couples TRBV13 to TRBJ1-1, with a possible D match to TRBD1 (5 bases). Germline V gives CDR1 PRHDT, CDR2 FYEKMQ (reference sequence). This CDR3 is built from 14 residues. V was shortened by 5 bases and J by 3 bases, with 13 bases between the two germline ends. The DNA for the CDR3 is TGTGCCAGCAGCCAAGCAGGGAGGCACACTGAAGCTTTCTTT. It encodes CASSQAGRHTEAFF.

This clone was observed once. The chain employs TRBV29-1 and TRBJ1-2; TRBD1 might be the D (6 bases). V lost 3 bases and J 0 bases, leaving 14 bases between the germline ends. The CDR3 runs to 15 residues. Germline V gene data show CDR1 as SQVTM and CDR2 as ANQGSEA. CDR3 in DNA: TGCAGCGTTGATCCGAGGGACACTACTAACTATGGCTACACCTTC. It codes for CSVDPRDTTNYGYTF.

The chain has TRBV29-1 and TRBJ1-2; D may be TRBD1 (6 bases). CDR3 size: 14 residues. Deletions cut 4 bases from V and 7 bases from J, with 19 bases between. The germline V gene has CDR1 SQVTM and CDR2 ANQGSEA. CDR3 nucleotides: TGCAGCGTTGTTGGGGGGCAGGCGGACGCTGGCTACACCTTC. Translation gives CSVVGGQADAGYTF.

V gene TRBV27 combines with J gene TRBJ2-1; TRBD2 aligns across 12 bases. Trimming removed 7 bases from V and 6 bases from J; junction bases left unmatched: 10. The CDR3 extends over 16 amino acids. The germline V gene has CDR1 MNHEY and CDR2 SMNVEV (reference sequence). The CDR3 DNA is TGTGCCAGCACTACCCAGCGACTAGCGGGAGTCAATGAGCAGTTCTTC. It is translated as CASTTQRLAGVNEQFF.

This clone was detected once. Other DNA variants within this sample encode the same CDR3. This rearrangement joins TRBV6-5 to TRBJ1-1, with D hard to call. CDR3 length: 13 residues. Deletions cut 1 base from V and 2 bases from J, with 5 bases between. Germline CDR1 and CDR2: MNHEY and SVGAGI. The CDR3 bases are TGTGCCAGCAGTTACTTGGGTAACACTGAAGCTTTCTTT. Protein: CASSYLGNTEAFF.

This rearrangement joins TRBV4-3 to TRBJ2-3; D is unresolved. Germline CDR1 reads LGHNA; CDR2 reads YSLEER. The CDR3 has 12 residues. Trimming pared 4 bases from V and 5 bases from J, leaving 7 bases between. The chain's CDR3 is CASSRRGDTQYF. In DNA, the CDR3 is TGCGCCAGCAGCCGGCGAGGAGATACGCAGTATTTT.

Turning to this clone: The sample has other DNA sequences that encode this CDR3 too. The chain links TRBV20-1 to TRBJ2-1; the D is unclear. The V gene's germline CDR1 is DFQATT and CDR2 SNEGSKA (reference sequence). This CDR3 spans 11 amino acids. The germline V and J ends were trimmed by 5 bases and 4 bases, with 6 bases remaining between them. In DNA form, the CDR3 reads TGCAGTGCTTCTGAATACAATGAGCAGTTCTTC. It translates to CSASEYNEQFF.

The chain employs TRBV27 and TRBJ1-5; D remains unclear. Between the trimmed V and J ends, which lost 6 bases and 0 bases, there was a span of 9 bases. This CDR3 is 14 amino acids long. CDR1 is MNHEY and CDR2 is SMNVEV in the germline V gene (reference sequence). The CDR3, as DNA: TGTGCCAGCAGGGAGGTCTATAGCAATCAGCCCCAGCATTTT. It encodes CASREVYSNQPQHF.

This clone was seen once. The V gene is TRBV5-4, the J gene TRBJ2-1, with TRBD2 identical over 9 bases. This CDR3 is built from 16 residues. CDR1 SGHNT and CDR2 YYREEE come from the germline V gene (reference sequence). V lost 7 bases and J lost 8; bases outside the gene matches: 16. The CDR3: CASQPGTSNSVDEQFF. DNA for the CDR3: TGTGCCAGCCAGCCCGGGACTAGCAATTCCGTCGATGAGCAGTTCTTC. Filled out from reference TRBV5-4 and TRBJ2-1, the complete variable domain reads ETGVTQSPTHLIKTRGQQVTLRCSSQSGHNTVSWYQQALGQGPQFIFQYYREEENGRGNFPPRFSGLQFPNYSSELNVNALELDDSALYLCASQPGTSNSVDEQFFGPGTRLTVL.

This clone showed up just once. J is TRBJ1-3 and V is TRBV7-9; D possibly corresponds to TRBD1 (6 bases). The CDR3 runs 16 residues. Germline CDR1 SEHNR, CDR2 FQNEAQ (reference sequence). Trimming removed 4 bases from V and 0 bases from J, with 13 bases in between. The DNA for the CDR3 is TGTGCCAGCAGCTCCCCTTACAGGGACTCTGGAAACACCATATATTTT. Protein product: CASSSPYRDSGNTIYF.

The chain carries TRBV19 and TRBJ1-5; perhaps TRBD1 as D (6 bases). Trimming shortened V by 7 bases and J by 0 bases, and 13 bases separated the two germline ends. Germline-derived CDR1 and CDR2 are LNHDA and SQIVND (reference sequence). CDR3 length: 15 residues. The CDR3 protein is CASTLGQFSNQPQHF. CDR3 sequence (DNA): TGTGCCAGTACCCTTGGACAGTTTAGCAATCAGCCCCAGCATTTT.

The chain employs TRBV27 and TRBJ2-7, with TRBD2 matching 10 bases. The CDR3 length is 15 residues. Trimming took 2 bases from V and 3 from J; bases not matched to a gene: 4. Germline assignment: CDR1 MNHEY and CDR2 SMNVEV (reference sequence). CDR3 in DNA: TGTGCCAGCAGTTTACTAGCGGGAGTGGTCTACGAGCAGTACTTC. It specifies CASSLLAGVVYEQYF.

This chain connects TRBV2 to TRBJ2-7; 10 bases align to TRBD1. V was clipped by 5 bases and J by 5 bases; unmatched bases: 6. This CDR3 comprises 14 residues. CDR1 SNHLY and CDR2 FYNNEI come from the germline V gene. Here the CDR3 DNA reads TGTGCCAGCAGTACGGGACAGGGGAACGACGAGCAGTACTTC. Translating it yields CASSTGQGNDEQYF.

J is TRBJ1-1 and V is TRBV4-1, with D perhaps TRBD1 (5 bases). With 1 base removed from V and 1 base from J, the gap between germline ends came to 13 bases. The germline V gene has CDR1 MGHRA and CDR2 YSYEKL. The CDR3 has 16 residues. The CDR3 loop is CASSQGTEGSNTEAFF. Here the CDR3 DNA reads TGCGCCAGCAGCCAAGGGACTGAGGGGTCGAACACTGAAGCTTTCTTT.